Listed here are 22 T cell receptor beta chains from one sample, sequenced in a study of Tregs in tolerant kidney transplant recipients. TCRdb's table, derived via immunoSEQ multiplex PCR, lists solely in-frame clones and lacks some. The data show roughly 250,000 clones, 65% to 85% seen once. The sample comprised CD4+ T cells from blood. The origin of the receptors is a human donor in good health.

V is TRBV5-1 and J is TRBJ1-2; unclear D gene. The germline V gene encodes CDR1 SGHRS and CDR2 YFSETQ. The CDR3 consists of 14 residues. Trimming shortened V by 0 bases and J by 2 bases, and 8 bases separated the two germline ends. CDR3 amino acids: CASSLDTPNYGYTF. The CDR3 bases are TGCGCCAGCAGCTTGGACACACCGAACTATGGCTACACCTTC.

J is TRBJ2-1 and V is TRBV4-1; D assignment may be TRBD1 or TRBD2 (5 bases each). Germline assignment: CDR1 MGHRA and CDR2 YSYEKL. The V gene lost 2 bases and the J gene lost 2 bases, with 13 bases spanning the gap. The CDR3 covers 16 residues. The CDR3 region has the DNA TGCGCCAGCAGCCAAATGGCCCCGGGGCCCTACAATGAGCAGTTCTTC. Translated, it gives CASSQMAPGPYNEQFF.

The genes are TRBV11-3 and TRBJ2-1; 7 bases agree with TRBD1. The germline CDR1 and CDR2 sequences are SGHNT and YENEEA. J was trimmed by 10 bases and V by 3 bases; bases with no gene match: 6. The CDR3 runs 13 residues. The DNA for the CDR3 is TGTGCCAGCAGCTTTGACAGGGTAGGGGAGCAGTTCTTC. Translation gives CASSFDRVGEQFF. Filled out from reference TRBV11-3 and TRBJ2-1, the complete variable domain reads EAGVVQSPRYKIIEKKQPVAFWCNPISGHNTLYWYLQNLGQGPELLIRYENEEAVDDSQLPKDRFSAERLKGVDSTLKIQPAELGDSAVYLCASSFDRVGEQFFGPGTRLTVL.

Points on this clone: The same CDR3 can be traced to other DNA sequences in this sample. The chain carries TRBV7-9 and TRBJ2-7; D gene unclear. Per the germline V gene, CDR1 is SEHNR and CDR2 is FQNEAQ (reference sequence). Trimming took 5 bases from V and 1 from J, leaving 9 bases between them. This CDR3 contains 13 residues. The CDR3 DNA follows: TGTGCCAGCAGCCGGACCGCTTCCTACGAGCAGTACTTC. The encoded protein is CASSRTASYEQYF.

This clone came up a few times. The V call is TRBV4-1, the J call TRBJ1-3; D call uncertain. Germline V lookup: CDR1 MGHRA, CDR2 YSYEKL. V shed 1 base and J shed 0 bases, with 13 bases lying between them. The CDR3 spans 17 residues. The CDR3 region is CASSQGFVSSSGNTIYF. For the CDR3, the DNA is TGCGCCAGCAGCCAAGGATTCGTATCAAGCTCTGGAAACACCATATATTTT.

The chain couples TRBV5-1 to TRBJ2-3, with D unclear. Germline-derived CDR1 and CDR2 are SGHRS and YFSETQ. This CDR3 is 12 amino acids long. Between the trimmed V and J ends, which lost 0 bases and 4 bases, there was a span of 3 bases. CDR3 in amino acids: CASSLVADTQYF. Written as DNA, the CDR3 is TGCGCCAGCAGCTTGGTCGCAGATACGCAGTATTTT.

The chain couples TRBV5-1 to TRBJ1-2; D perhaps matches TRBD1 (6 bases). V lost 0 bases and J lost 2, with 11 bases in between. CDR3 length: 15 residues. The germline V gene has CDR1 SGHRS and CDR2 YFSETQ. The CDR3 region is CASSLVSGTNYGYTF. The CDR3 region has the DNA TGCGCCAGCAGCTTGGTGTCAGGGACAAACTATGGCTACACCTTC. Filled out from reference TRBV5-1 and TRBJ1-2, the complete variable domain reads KAGVTQTPRYLIKTRGQQVTLSCSPISGHRSVSWYQQTPGQGLQFLFEYFSETQRNKGNFPGRFSGRQFSNSRSEMNVSTLELGDSALYLCASSLVSGTNYGYTFGSGTRLTVV.

The chain is built from TRBV6-6 and TRBJ1-4; unclear D gene. This CDR3 has 15 amino acids. Germline V CDR1 and CDR2: MNHNY, SVGAGI (reference sequence). Trimming pared 10 bases from V and 7 bases from J, leaving 22 bases between. The CDR3 reads CATSVGRPSTEKLFF. The CDR3 DNA follows: TGTGCCACTTCCGTTGGCAGGCCAAGCACTGAAAAACTGTTTTTT.

The chain is built from TRBV5-1 and TRBJ2-7; 7 nucleotides agree with TRBD1. V dropped 0 bases and J dropped 3; count of bases not matched to a gene: 9. Looked up from germline, CDR1 is SGHRS and CDR2 is YFSETQ. The CDR3 loop spans 16 amino acids. The CDR3 nucleotides read TGCGCCAGCAGCTTGGTCGGAACACAGGGGAGCTACGAGCAGTACTTC. Its translation: CASSLVGTQGSYEQYF.

The chain carries TRBV29-1 and TRBJ2-1, with 10 bases matching TRBD1. This CDR3 has 14 residues. The germline gives CDR1 SQVTM, CDR2 ANQGSEA. With 6 bases clipped from V and 2 bases from J, the junction kept 4 bases outside the gene matches. The CDR3 DNA follows: TGCAGCGTCACCGGGACAGGGGCCTACAATGAGCAGTTCTTC. It encodes CSVTGTGAYNEQFF.

V and J are TRBV10-3 and TRBJ1-2, with no clear D. CDR1 and CDR2 (germline): ENHRY, SYGVKD. The V and J ends lost 8 bases and 6 bases respectively, with 10 bases between them. The CDR3 has 11 amino acids. The CDR3 spells CAIGRSDGYTF. CDR3 nucleotides: TGTGCCATCGGCAGATCAGATGGCTACACCTTC.

As DNA, the CDR3 is TGCGCCAGCAGCTTGGACAGGCCTCCTTCTGGGGCCAACGTCCTGACTTTC. Its translation: CASSLDRPPSGANVLTF. The chain joins TRBV5-1 to TRBJ2-6; TRBD1 might be the D (5 bases). Germline V gene lookup returns CDR1 SGHRS and CDR2 YFSETQ. V was pared by 0 bases and J by 1 base, with 11 bases between. The CDR3 has 17 residues.

The V call is TRBV10-2, the J call TRBJ1-5; 8 nucleotides agree with TRBD1. Trimming took 7 bases from V and 7 from J; bases not matched to a gene: 12. The CDR3 has 15 residues. The V gene's germline CDR1 is WSHSY and CDR2 SAAADI. CDR3 coding DNA: TGCGCCAGCACCGGGACGCCAGGGGGCGAACAGCCCCAGCATTTT. It translates to CASTGTPGGEQPQHF.

The rearrangement uses TRBV9 and TRBJ1-4; D uncertain. V lost 4 bases to trimming and J lost 8 bases, with 18 bases between them. In germline, CDR1 is SGDLS, CDR2 YYNGEE. There are 15 residues in the CDR3. CDR3 sequence reads: CASSSGDLIGEKLFF. The CDR3 bases are TGTGCCAGCAGCTCCGGAGACCTGATAGGGGAAAAACTGTTTTTT.

This clone was found once. The junction and the germline gene differ at one end; a read error may be behind it. The J gene is TRBJ1-4, the V gene TRBV19; 11 bases match TRBD1. The CDR3 sequence is 15 residues long. Looked up from germline, CDR1 is LNHDA and CDR2 is SQIVND (reference sequence). CDR3 coding DNA: TGTGCCAGTAGCTCGGACAGGGGGCTTAATGAAAAACTATTTTTT. Protein sequence: CASSSDRGLNEKLFF.

This chain links TRBV29-1 with TRBJ2-3; 7 nucleotides agree with TRBD1. The V gene end was trimmed by 5 bases and the J gene end by 1 base; junction bases not matched to a gene: 12. The germline V gene has CDR1 SQVTM and CDR2 ANQGSEA. This CDR3 region has 16 residues. In nucleotides, the CDR3 is TGCAGCGTTAGGGTCAGGGGGATTTCACGCACAGATACGCAGTATTTT. Protein sequence: CSVRVRGISRTDTQYF.

Concerning this clone itself: The same CDR3 is also encoded by other DNA sequences in this sample. The chain joins TRBV5-1 to TRBJ1-1, with D unclear. Per germline, CDR1 SGHRS and CDR2 YFSETQ. The CDR3 runs to 14 residues. V lost 0 bases and J lost 0, with 6 bases in between. DNA for the CDR3: TGCGCCAGCAGCTTGGACAGAATGAACACTGAAGCTTTCTTT. Translating gives CASSLDRMNTEAFF.

This chain links TRBV7-9 with TRBJ2-3; D is perhaps TRBD2 (6 bases). The CDR3 totals 14 residues. Germline loops: CDR1 SEHNR, CDR2 FQNEAQ (reference sequence). V was shortened by 8 bases and J by 3 bases, with 15 bases between the two germline ends. The CDR3 loop is CASAGTWGTDTQYF. The CDR3, as DNA: TGTGCCAGCGCGGGGACGTGGGGGACAGATACGCAGTATTTT.

The sample holds a few counts of this clone. The chain couples TRBV6-5 to TRBJ1-1; D ambiguous. The CDR3 contains 11 residues. Germline CDR1 reads MNHEY; CDR2 reads SVGAGI. V was clipped by 7 bases and J by 1 base, with 4 bases between them. The CDR3 nucleotides are TGTGCCAGCACTAAGAACACTGAAGCTTTCTTT. It specifies CASTKNTEAFF.

This clone appeared once. This chain uses TRBV6-5 with TRBJ2-7; the match to TRBD1 covers 7 bases. Trimming took 4 bases from V and 0 from J; bases not matched to a gene: 9. The CDR3 is made up of 16 amino acids. The V gene's germline CDR1 is MNHEY and CDR2 SVGAGI. In nucleotides, the CDR3 is TGTGCCAGCAGTTCCGACGCCAGGGGGTTCTCCTACGAGCAGTACTTC. Translation: CASSSDARGFSYEQYF.

The rearrangement joins TRBV29-1 to TRBJ2-7; no definite D call. V gave up 4 bases and J gave up 0 bases, with 13 bases separating them. From germline, CDR1 is SQVTM and CDR2 ANQGSEA. This CDR3 has 14 amino acids. The CDR3 DNA sequence: TGCAGCGTTGTCGACCCCTGGAGCTCCTACGAGCAGTACTTC. Translating it yields CSVVDPWSSYEQYF.

This clone was detected only once. Other nucleotide sequences from this sample produce the same CDR3. This chain uses TRBV4-2 with TRBJ2-1; no firm D call. With 4 bases removed from V and 8 bases from J, the gap between germline ends came to 21 bases. Germline-derived CDR1 and CDR2 are LGHNA and YNFKEQ. CDR3 size: 16 residues. CDR3 amino acids: CASSRSSAKIMDEQFF. The CDR3, as DNA: TGTGCCAGCAGCCGGTCCTCGGCGAAGATTATGGATGAGCAGTTCTTC.